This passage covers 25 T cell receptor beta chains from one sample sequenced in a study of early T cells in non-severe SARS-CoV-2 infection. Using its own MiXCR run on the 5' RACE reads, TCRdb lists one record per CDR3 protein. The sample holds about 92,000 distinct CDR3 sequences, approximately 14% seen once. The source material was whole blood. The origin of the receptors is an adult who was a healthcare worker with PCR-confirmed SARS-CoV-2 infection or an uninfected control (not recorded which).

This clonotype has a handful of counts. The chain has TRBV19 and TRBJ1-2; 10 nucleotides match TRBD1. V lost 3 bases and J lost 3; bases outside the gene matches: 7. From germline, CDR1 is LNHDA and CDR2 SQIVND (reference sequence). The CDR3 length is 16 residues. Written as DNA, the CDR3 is TGTGCCAGTAGTATCGGGTCAGGGACAGGGGACTATGGCTACACCTTC. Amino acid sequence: CASSIGSGTGDYGYTF.

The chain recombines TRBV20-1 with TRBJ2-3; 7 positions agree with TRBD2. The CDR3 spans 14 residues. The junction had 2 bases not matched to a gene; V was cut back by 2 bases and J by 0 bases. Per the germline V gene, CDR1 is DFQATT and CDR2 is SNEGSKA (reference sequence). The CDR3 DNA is TGCAGTGCTAGACTAGCGGATAGCACAGATACGCAGTATTTT. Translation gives CSARLADSTDTQYF.

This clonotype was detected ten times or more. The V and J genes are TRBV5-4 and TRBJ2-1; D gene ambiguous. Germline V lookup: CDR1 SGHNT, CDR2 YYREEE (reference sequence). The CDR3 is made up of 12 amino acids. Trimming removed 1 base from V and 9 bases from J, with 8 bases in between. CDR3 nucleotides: TGTGCCAGCAGCTTGAGGCCCAGTGAGCAGTTCTTC. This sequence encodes CASSLRPSEQFF.

As DNA, the CDR3 is TGTGCCAGCAGTGGGGACAGGGAAAGCTATGGCTACACCTTC. Translating it yields CASSGDRESYGYTF. J is TRBJ1-2 and V is TRBV2, with 9 bases lining up with TRBD1. CDR3 size: 14 residues. Germline V gene lookup returns CDR1 SNHLY and CDR2 FYNNEI. Trimming took 4 bases from V and 4 from J; bases not matched to a gene: 4.

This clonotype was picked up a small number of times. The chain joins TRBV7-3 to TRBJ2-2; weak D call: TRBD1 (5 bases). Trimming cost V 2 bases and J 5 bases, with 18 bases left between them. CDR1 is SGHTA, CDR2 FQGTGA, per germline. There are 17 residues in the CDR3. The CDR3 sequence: CASSLGAGEGVTGELFF. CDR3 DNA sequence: TGTGCCAGCAGCTTAGGGGCTGGGGAAGGTGTTACCGGGGAGCTGTTTTTT.

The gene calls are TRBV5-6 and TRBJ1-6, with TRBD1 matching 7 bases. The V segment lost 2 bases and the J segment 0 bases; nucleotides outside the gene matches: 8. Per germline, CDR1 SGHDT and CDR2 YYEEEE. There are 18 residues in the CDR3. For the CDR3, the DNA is TGTGCCAGCAGCTTCTCTAGGGACAGCAGCTCCTATAATTCACCCCTCCACTTT. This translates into CASSFSRDSSSYNSPLHF.

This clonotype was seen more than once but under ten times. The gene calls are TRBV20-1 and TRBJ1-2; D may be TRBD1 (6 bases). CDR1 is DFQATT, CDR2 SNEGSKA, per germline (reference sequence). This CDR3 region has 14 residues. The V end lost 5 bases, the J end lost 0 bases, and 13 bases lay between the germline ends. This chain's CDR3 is CSADRDTTNYGYTF. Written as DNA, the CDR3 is TGCAGTGCTGACCGGGACACGACTAACTATGGCTACACCTTC.

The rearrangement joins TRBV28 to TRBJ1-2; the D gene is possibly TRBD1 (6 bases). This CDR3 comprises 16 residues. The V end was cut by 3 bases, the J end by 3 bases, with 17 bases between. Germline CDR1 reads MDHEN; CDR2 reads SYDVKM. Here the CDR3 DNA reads TGTGCCAGCAGTTTTGGGGAACAGGGTCGCGACTATGGCTACACCTTC. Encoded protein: CASSFGEQGRDYGYTF.

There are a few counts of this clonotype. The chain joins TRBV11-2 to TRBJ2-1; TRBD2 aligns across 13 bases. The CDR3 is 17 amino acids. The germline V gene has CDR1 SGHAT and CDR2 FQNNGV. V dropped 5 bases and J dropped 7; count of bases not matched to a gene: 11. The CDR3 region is CASSDGLAGVRRNEQFF. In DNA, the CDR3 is TGTGCCAGCAGCGATGGACTAGCGGGAGTCCGGCGGAATGAGCAGTTCTTC.

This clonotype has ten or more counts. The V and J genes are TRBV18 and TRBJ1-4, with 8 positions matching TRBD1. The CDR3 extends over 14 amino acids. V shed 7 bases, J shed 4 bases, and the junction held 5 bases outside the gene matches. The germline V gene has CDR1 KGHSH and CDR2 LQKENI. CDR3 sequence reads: CASLLDRDNEKLFF. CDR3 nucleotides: TGTGCCAGCTTGCTGGACAGGGATAATGAAAAACTGTTTTTT.

CDR3 sequence: CASSWGRAETQYF. The CDR3 bases are TGTGCCAGCAGTTGGGGAAGAGCAGAGACCCAGTACTTC. The chain recombines TRBV6-5 with TRBJ2-5; D is uncertain. The CDR3 contains 13 residues. Germline lookup yields CDR1 MNHEY and CDR2 SVGAGI. The V gene lost 4 bases and the J gene lost 4 bases, with 10 bases spanning the gap.

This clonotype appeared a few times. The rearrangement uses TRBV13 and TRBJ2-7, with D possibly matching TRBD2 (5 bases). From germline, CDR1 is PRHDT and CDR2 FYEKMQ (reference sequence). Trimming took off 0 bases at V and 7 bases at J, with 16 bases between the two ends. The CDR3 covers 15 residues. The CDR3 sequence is CASSLGRRSRVEQYF. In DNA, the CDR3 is TGTGCCAGCAGCTTAGGCCGGAGGTCTCGCGTGGAGCAGTACTTC.

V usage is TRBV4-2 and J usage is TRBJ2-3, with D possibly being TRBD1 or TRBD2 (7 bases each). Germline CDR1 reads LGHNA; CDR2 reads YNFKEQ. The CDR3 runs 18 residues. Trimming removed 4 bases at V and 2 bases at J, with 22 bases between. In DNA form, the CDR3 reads TGTGCCAGCAGCCTCAGTCCGCAGGGGGAGGGCTTCACAGATACGCAGTATTTT. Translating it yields CASSLSPQGEGFTDTQYF.

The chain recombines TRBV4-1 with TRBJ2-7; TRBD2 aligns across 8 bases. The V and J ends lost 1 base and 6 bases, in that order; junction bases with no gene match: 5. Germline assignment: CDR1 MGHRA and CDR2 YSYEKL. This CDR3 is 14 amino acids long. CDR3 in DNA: TGCGCCAGCAGCCAAGTCTCAGCGGGAGCCGAGCAGTACTTC. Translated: CASSQVSAGAEQYF.

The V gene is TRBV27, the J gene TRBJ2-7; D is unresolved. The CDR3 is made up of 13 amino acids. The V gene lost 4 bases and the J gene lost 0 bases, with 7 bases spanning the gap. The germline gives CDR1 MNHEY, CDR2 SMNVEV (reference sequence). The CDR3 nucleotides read TGTGCCAGCAGTTGGTCGGACTCCTACGAGCAGTACTTC. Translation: CASSWSDSYEQYF.

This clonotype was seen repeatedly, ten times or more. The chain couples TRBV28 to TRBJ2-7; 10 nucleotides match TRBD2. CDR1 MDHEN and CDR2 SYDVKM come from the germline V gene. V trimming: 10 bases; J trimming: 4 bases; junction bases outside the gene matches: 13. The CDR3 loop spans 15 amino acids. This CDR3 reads CATLAGDNTDYEQYF. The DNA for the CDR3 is TGTGCCACCCTAGCGGGAGACAATACGGATTACGAGCAGTACTTC. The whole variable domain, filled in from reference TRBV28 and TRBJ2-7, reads DVKVTQSSRYLVKRTGEKVFLECVQDMDHENMFWYRQDPGLGLRLIYFSYDVKMKEKGDIPEGYSVSREKKERFSLILESASTNQTSMYLCATLAGDNTDYEQYFGPGTRLTVT.

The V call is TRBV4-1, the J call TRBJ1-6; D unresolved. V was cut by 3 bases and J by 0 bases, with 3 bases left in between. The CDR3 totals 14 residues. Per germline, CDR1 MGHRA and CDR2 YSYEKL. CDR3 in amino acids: CASSQSSYNSPLHF. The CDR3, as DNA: TGCGCCAGCAGCCAGAGCTCCTATAATTCACCCCTCCACTTT.

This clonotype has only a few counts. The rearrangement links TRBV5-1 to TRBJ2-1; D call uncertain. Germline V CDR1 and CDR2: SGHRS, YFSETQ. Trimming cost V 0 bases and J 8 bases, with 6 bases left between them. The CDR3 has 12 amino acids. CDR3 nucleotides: TGCGCCAGCAGCTTGGGGTGGGATGAGCAGTTCTTC. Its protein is CASSLGWDEQFF.

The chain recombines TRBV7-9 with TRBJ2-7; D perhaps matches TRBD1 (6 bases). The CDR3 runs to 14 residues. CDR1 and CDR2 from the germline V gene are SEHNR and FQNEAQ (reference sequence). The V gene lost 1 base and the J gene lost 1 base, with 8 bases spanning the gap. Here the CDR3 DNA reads TGTGCCAGCAGCTTAGTGGGGGCGTCCTACGAGCAGTACTTC. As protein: CASSLVGASYEQYF.

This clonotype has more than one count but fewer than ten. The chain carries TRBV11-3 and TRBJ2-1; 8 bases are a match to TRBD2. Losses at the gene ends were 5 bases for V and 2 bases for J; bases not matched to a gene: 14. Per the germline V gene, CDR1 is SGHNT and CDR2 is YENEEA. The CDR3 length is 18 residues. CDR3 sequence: CASSITSWGSGTYNEQFF. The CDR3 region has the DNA TGTGCCAGCAGCATAACCTCCTGGGGTAGCGGGACCTACAATGAGCAGTTCTTC.

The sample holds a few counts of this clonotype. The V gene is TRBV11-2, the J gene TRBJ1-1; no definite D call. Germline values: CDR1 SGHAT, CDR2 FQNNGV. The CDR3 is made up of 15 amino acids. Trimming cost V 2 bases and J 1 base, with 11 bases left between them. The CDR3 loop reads CASSLSSRGNTEAFF. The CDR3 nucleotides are TGTGCCAGCAGCTTAAGCTCCCGGGGGAACACTGAAGCTTTCTTT.

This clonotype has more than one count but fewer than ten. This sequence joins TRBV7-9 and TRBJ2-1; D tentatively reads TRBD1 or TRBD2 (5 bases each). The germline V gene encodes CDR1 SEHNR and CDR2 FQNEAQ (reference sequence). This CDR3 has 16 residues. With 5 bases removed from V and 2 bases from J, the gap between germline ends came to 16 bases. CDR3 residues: CASSPEGQGAYNEQFF. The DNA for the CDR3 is TGTGCCAGCAGCCCAGAAGGGCAGGGAGCCTACAATGAGCAGTTCTTC. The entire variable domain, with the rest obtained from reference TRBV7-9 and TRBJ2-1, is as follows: DTGVSQNPRHKITKRGQNVTFRCDPISEHNRLYWYRQTLGQGPEFLTYFQNEAQLEKSRLLSDRFSAERPKGSFSTLEIQRTEQGDSAMYLCASSPEGQGAYNEQFFGPGTRLTVL.

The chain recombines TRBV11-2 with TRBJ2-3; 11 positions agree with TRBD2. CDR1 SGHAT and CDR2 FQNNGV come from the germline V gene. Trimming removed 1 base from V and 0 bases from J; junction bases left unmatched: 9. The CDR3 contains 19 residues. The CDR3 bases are TGTGCCAGCAGCTTAGGAGATGGGACTAGCGGTCCTAGCACAGATACGCAGTATTTT. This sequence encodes CASSLGDGTSGPSTDTQYF.

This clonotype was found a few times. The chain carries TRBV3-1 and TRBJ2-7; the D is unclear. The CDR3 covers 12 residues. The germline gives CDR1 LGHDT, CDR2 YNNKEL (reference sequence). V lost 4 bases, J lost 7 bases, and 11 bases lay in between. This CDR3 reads CASSRAESEQYF. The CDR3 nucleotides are TGTGCCAGCAGCCGGGCGGAATCTGAGCAGTACTTC.

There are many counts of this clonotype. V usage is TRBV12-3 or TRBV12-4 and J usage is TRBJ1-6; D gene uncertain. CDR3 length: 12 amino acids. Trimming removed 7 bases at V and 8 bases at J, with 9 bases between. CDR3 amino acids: CASTLPHSPLHF. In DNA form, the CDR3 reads TGTGCCAGCACCCTACCCCATTCACCCCTCCACTTT.